These 29 T cell receptor beta chains originate from one sample sequenced in a study of shared clonotypes between healthy human individuals. Here immunoSEQ multiplex PCR was the method, and the copy in TCRdb shows in-frame clones only, minus some. The sample has some 2.4 million clones; roughly 93% are singletons. Sequencing was done on a sample of naive CD4+ T cells from PBMCs. Subset denoted: CD45RA+ positively selected. These receptors all come from a young man in good health. Some clones in this sample may be carry-over from other donors' samples.

The count of this clone is one. The gene calls are TRBV7-6 and TRBJ2-1; 9 nucleotides match TRBD2. CDR1 and CDR2 (germline): SGHVS, FNYEAQ. The junction had 4 bases not matched to a gene; V was cut back by 1 base and J by 9 bases. This CDR3 has 14 amino acids. This chain's CDR3 is CASSLEREAGEQFF. The CDR3 coding sequence is TGTGCCAGCAGCTTAGAGCGGGAGGCGGGTGAGCAGTTCTTC.

The rearrangement links TRBV7-7 to TRBJ2-2; unclear D gene. The CDR3 is 13 residues long. The germline gives CDR1 SSHAT, CDR2 FNYEAQ (reference sequence). V was cut by 3 bases and J by 5 bases, with 7 bases left in between. DNA for the CDR3: TGTGCCAGCAGCTTTTTCGCGACCGGGGAGCTGTTTTTT. Amino acids: CASSFFATGELFF.

This chain connects TRBV11-2 to TRBJ2-1; TRBD2 might be the D (6 bases). The CDR3 loop spans 19 amino acids. Germline loops: CDR1 SGHAT, CDR2 FQNNGV. Trimming stripped 1 base from V and 4 bases from J, with 23 bases between. CDR3 DNA sequence: TGTGCCAGCAGCTTAGCGGGAGTGAGCGTAGGGGCAAGATACAATGAGCAGTTCTTC. It is translated as CASSLAGVSVGARYNEQFF.

This clone is a singleton in its sample. Other DNA sequences in this sample translate to the same CDR3. This chain's CDR3 is CASRNSGSSYEQYF. The CDR3 nucleotides are TGTGCCAGCAGGAACAGTGGTAGCTCCTACGAGCAGTACTTC. The chain links TRBV2 to TRBJ2-7; D uncertain. The CDR3 runs to 14 residues. V lost 6 bases to trimming and J lost 0 bases, with 12 bases between them. Germline CDR1 and CDR2: SNHLY and FYNNEI.

The CDR3 sequence: CASSVPGLSSYNEQFF. The DNA of the CDR3 is TGTGCCAGCAGCGTGCCTGGATTGAGCTCCTACAATGAGCAGTTCTTC. The chain combines TRBV9 with TRBJ2-1; D ambiguous. In germline, CDR1 is SGDLS, CDR2 YYNGEE. The V gene lost 2 bases and the J gene lost 0 bases, with 12 bases spanning the gap. The CDR3 totals 16 residues.

The rearrangement joins TRBV4-1 to TRBJ1-4; 7 nucleotides align to TRBD1. The J segment lost 4 bases and the V segment lost 1 base, leaving 3 bases of the junction unmatched. The CDR3 spans 15 residues. Germline assignment: CDR1 MGHRA and CDR2 YSYEKL. The CDR3 reads CASSQGGTVNEKLFF. CDR3 nucleotides: TGCGCCAGCAGCCAAGGGGGGACAGTTAATGAAAAACTGTTTTTT.

This chain connects TRBV2 to TRBJ2-5, with 9 bases identical to TRBD1. Per germline, CDR1 SNHLY and CDR2 FYNNEI. This CDR3 is 15 amino acids long. With 6 bases clipped from V and 5 bases from J, the junction kept 10 bases outside the gene matches. Written as DNA, the CDR3 is TGTGCCAGCAGCCGTAACAGGGGGCGGCGGGAGACCCAGTACTTC. Protein: CASSRNRGRRETQYF.

The J gene is TRBJ2-7, the V gene TRBV10-3; 9 bases are shared with TRBD1. With 3 bases clipped from V and 4 bases from J, the junction kept 7 bases outside the gene matches. The CDR3 is made up of 15 amino acids. Germline V gene lookup returns CDR1 ENHRY and CDR2 SYGVKD. The CDR3 sequence: CAISDPGQGNYEQYF. Here the CDR3 DNA reads TGTGCCATCAGTGACCCCGGACAGGGGAATTACGAGCAGTACTTC.

This clone was detected a few times. V usage is TRBV7-6 and J usage is TRBJ1-1; D possibly corresponds to TRBD1 (5 bases). V dropped 4 bases and J dropped 4 bases, with 10 bases sitting between them. CDR1 is SGHVS, CDR2 FNYEAQ, per germline. The CDR3 runs to 13 residues. CDR3 bases: TGTGCCAGCAGCTCGGTGGGGGGCACTGAAGCTTTCTTT. Translating gives CASSSVGGTEAFF. The entire variable domain, with the rest obtained from reference TRBV7-6 and TRBJ1-1, is as follows: GAGVSQSPRYKVTKRGQDVALRCDPISGHVSLYWYRQALGQGPEFLTYFNYEAQQDKSGLPNDRFSAERPEGSISTLTIQRTEQRDSAMYRCASSSVGGTEAFFGQGTRLTVV.

The V and J genes are TRBV6-1 and TRBJ1-1; D is perhaps TRBD1 (6 bases). The germline gives CDR1 MNHNS, CDR2 SASEGT. Trimming removed 5 bases at V and 7 bases at J, with 14 bases between. This CDR3 is 13 amino acids long. In nucleotides, the CDR3 is TGTGCCAGCAGTTCTAGGGGGTTTAGTGAAGCTTTCTTT. It codes for CASSSRGFSEAFF.

The genes are TRBV5-1 and TRBJ1-1; 9 positions match TRBD1. Trimming cost V 4 bases and J 1 base; bases outside gene matches: 8. The CDR3 sequence is 16 residues long. The germline V gene has CDR1 SGHRS and CDR2 YFSETQ. This CDR3 is CASSVTGGMGNTEAFF. The CDR3 DNA reads TGCGCCAGCAGCGTCACAGGGGGCATGGGGAACACTGAAGCTTTCTTT.

The rearrangement joins TRBV18 to TRBJ2-3; no firm D call. V was clipped by 3 bases and J by 1 base, with 14 bases between them. This CDR3 has 16 amino acids. Germline V gene sequence: CDR1 KGHSH, CDR2 LQKENI. CDR3 amino acids: CASSPGAPRGTDTQYF. CDR3 coding DNA: TGTGCCAGCTCACCTGGAGCTCCCCGGGGCACAGATACGCAGTATTTT.

This clone was seen a single time. The gene calls are TRBV28 and TRBJ2-5; D could derive from TRBD1 or TRBD2 (5 bases each). The DNA end is more similar to TRBJ2-7, so the J call may be wrong. The germline gives CDR1 MDHEN, CDR2 SYDVKM. There are 15 residues in the CDR3. In DNA form, the CDR3 reads TGTGCCAGCAGTTTATGGGCCCGTGGGGGACACGAGCAGTACTTC. Translated, it gives CASSLWARGGHEQYF.

This clone showed up just once. This sample also contains other DNA sequences that code for the same CDR3. The V and J genes are TRBV28 and TRBJ2-3, with D maybe TRBD2 (6 bases). There are 15 residues in the CDR3. The V end was cut by 2 bases, the J end by 1 base, with 10 bases between. Germline CDR1 reads MDHEN; CDR2 reads SYDVKM. CDR3: CASSLGGRGTDTQYF. The CDR3 nucleotides read TGTGCCAGCAGTTTAGGAGGGCGGGGCACAGATACGCAGTATTTT.

The rearrangement links TRBV7-6 to TRBJ2-5; 7 bases map to TRBD1. This CDR3 is built from 15 residues. The V gene end was trimmed by 5 bases and the J gene end by 2 bases; junction bases not matched to a gene: 8. Germline assignment: CDR1 SGHVS and CDR2 FNYEAQ. CDR3: CASSNRNRGQETQYF. CDR3 sequence (DNA): TGTGCCAGCAGCAACAGAAACAGGGGACAAGAGACCCAGTACTTC.

V and J are TRBV7-9 and TRBJ1-1; TRBD1 aligns across 8 bases. After removal of 5 bases from V and 3 bases from J, the junction contained 8 bases not matched to a gene. CDR1 and CDR2 (germline): SEHNR, FQNEAQ (reference sequence). The CDR3 has 15 residues. CDR3 nucleotides: TGTGCCAGCAGCCCAGGACAGGGAAAGGACACTGAAGCTTTCTTT. Translating it yields CASSPGQGKDTEAFF.

This chain connects TRBV7-9 to TRBJ1-2, with TRBD1 identical over 7 bases. Trimming cost V 5 bases and J 3 bases; bases outside gene matches: 6. CDR3 length: 14 residues. CDR1 is SEHNR and CDR2 is FQNEAQ in the germline V gene (reference sequence). The CDR3 here is CASSPQGGDYGYTF. The CDR3 nucleotides read TGTGCCAGCAGCCCCCAGGGGGGGGACTATGGCTACACCTTC.

J is TRBJ2-7 and V is TRBV19; TRBD1 matches at 8 bases. Germline V gives CDR1 LNHDA, CDR2 SQIVND (reference sequence). CDR3 length: 15 residues. Trimming at V came to 5 bases and at J to 0 bases, leaving 6 bases not matched to a gene. The CDR3 coding sequence is TGTGCCAGTAGTGCCGGGACAGGAAGCTCCTACGAGCAGTACTTC. Amino acid sequence: CASSAGTGSSYEQYF.

Comment on this clone: Relative to the germline gene, one junction end is altered; a read error may explain this. The rearrangement links TRBV6-4 to TRBJ2-7; TRBD1 aligns across 7 bases. The CDR3 sequence is 12 residues long. Germline CDR1 is MRHNA and CDR2 is SNTAGT. The CDR3 protein is CASSDSLTGPGF. The CDR3 region has the DNA TGTGCCAGCAGCGACTCCCTGACAGGGCCGGGCTTC.

The chain carries TRBV20-1 and TRBJ2-1; unclear D gene. Per germline, CDR1 DFQATT and CDR2 SNEGSKA (reference sequence). With 6 bases removed from V and 9 bases from J, the gap between germline ends came to 12 bases. The CDR3 is 11 amino acids. The CDR3 sequence: CSANRNSEQFF. Here the CDR3 DNA reads TGCAGTGCCAATAGAAATTCTGAGCAGTTCTTC.

The rearrangement links TRBV7-9 to TRBJ2-7; the D gene could be TRBD1 or TRBD2 (6 bases each). This CDR3 spans 15 amino acids. Germline lookup yields CDR1 SEHNR and CDR2 FQNEAQ (reference sequence). V shed 0 bases and J shed 5 bases, with 14 bases lying between them. The CDR3 spells CASSLAAAGGNEQYF. The CDR3 nucleotides are TGTGCCAGCAGCTTAGCAGCGGCCGGGGGCAACGAGCAGTACTTC.

The rearrangement joins TRBV7-3 to TRBJ2-3; maybe TRBD2 (5 bases). Trimming left V 3 bases short and J 3 bases short, with 16 bases between. Per the germline V gene, CDR1 is SGHTA and CDR2 is FQGTGA. This CDR3 region has 16 residues. CDR3 bases: TGTGCCAGCAGCTTTCAAAGGACTTTCCTGACAGATACGCAGTATTTT. Protein sequence: CASSFQRTFLTDTQYF.

The rearrangement joins TRBV6-5 to TRBJ1-1; maybe TRBD1 (5 bases). V was trimmed by 2 bases and J by 1 base, leaving 8 bases between them. Looked up from germline, CDR1 is MNHEY and CDR2 is SVGAGI. The CDR3 totals 14 residues. CDR3 residues: CASSYRQTNTEAFF. The CDR3 bases are TGTGCCAGCAGTTACCGACAGACGAACACTGAAGCTTTCTTT.

J is TRBJ2-1 and V is TRBV27, with 9 nucleotides matching TRBD1. Germline loops: CDR1 MNHEY, CDR2 SMNVEV (reference sequence). This CDR3 region has 15 residues. The ends lost 3 bases at V and 7 bases at J; junction bases unmatched: 7. The CDR3 DNA sequence: TGTGCCAGCAGTTTTGTGACAGGGGGTCGGAATGAGCAGTTCTTC. Translation gives CASSFVTGGRNEQFF.

V and J are TRBV2 and TRBJ2-7; TRBD1 matches at 7 bases. The CDR3 sequence is 14 residues long. Per the germline V gene, CDR1 is SNHLY and CDR2 is FYNNEI. V lost 7 bases to trimming and J lost 5 bases; unmatched junction nucleotides: 11. The CDR3 spells CASKGEGALNEQYF. The CDR3 nucleotides read TGTGCCAGCAAGGGTGAGGGGGCCTTAAACGAGCAGTACTTC. The variable domain in full, with the rest retrieved from reference TRBV2 and TRBJ2-7, is EPEVTQTPSHQVTQMGQEVILRCVPISNHLYFYWYRQILGQKVEFLVSFYNNEISEKSEIFDDQFSVERPDGSNFTLKIRSTKLEDSAMYFCASKGEGALNEQYFGPGTRLTVT.

A remark on this clone: Other nucleotide sequences in the sample specify the same CDR3. The chain has TRBV7-9 and TRBJ1-4; no definite D call. Germline-derived CDR1 and CDR2 are SEHNR and FQNEAQ (reference sequence). The CDR3 has 15 residues. V was trimmed by 1 base and J by 5 bases, leaving 11 bases between them. This CDR3 is CASSLGTAGNEKLFF. For the CDR3, the DNA is TGTGCCAGCAGCTTAGGAACAGCCGGGAATGAAAAACTGTTTTTT. The full variable domain, completed using reference TRBV7-9 and TRBJ1-4, is DTGVSQNPRHKITKRGQNVTFRCDPISEHNRLYWYRQTLGQGPEFLTYFQNEAQLEKSRLLSDRFSAERPKGSFSTLEIQRTEQGDSAMYLCASSLGTAGNEKLFFGSGTQLSVL.

This sequence joins TRBV4-1 and TRBJ2-1; D remains unclear. This CDR3 spans 16 amino acids. V lost 6 bases and J lost 1, with 16 bases in between. Per germline, CDR1 MGHRA and CDR2 YSYEKL. The chain's CDR3 is CASSLFAVGSYNEQFF. The CDR3, as DNA: TGCGCCAGCAGTCTATTTGCAGTAGGGTCCTACAATGAGCAGTTCTTC.

Of note for this clone: Distinct nucleotide sequences in the sample also encode this CDR3. The chain couples TRBV20-1 to TRBJ2-7; D gene uncertain. Germline loops: CDR1 DFQATT, CDR2 SNEGSKA (reference sequence). V lost 6 bases, J lost 1 base, and 7 bases lay in between. This CDR3 comprises 11 residues. The CDR3 DNA reads as TGCAGTGCGAGCGCGTCCTACGAGCAGTACTTC. Translation gives CSASASYEQYF.

The J gene is TRBJ1-4, the V gene TRBV4-3, with D uncertain. Germline V gene data show CDR1 as LGHNA and CDR2 as YSLEER. The CDR3 sequence is 14 residues long. V was pared by 4 bases and J by 6 bases, with 12 bases between. The CDR3 loop reads CASSPQPGYEKLFF. Written as DNA, the CDR3 is TGCGCCAGCAGCCCACAGCCGGGGTATGAAAAACTGTTTTTT.